A single sample is the source of the 18 T cell receptor beta chains below, sequenced in a study of naive and memory T cell subsets. Ligated cDNA underwent four rounds of PCR with nested alpha and beta constant region primers and SP2. A single record per CDR3 protein comes from TCRdb applying MiXCR to the UMI-ligation and nested PCR reads. The sample has tens of thousands of distinct CDR3 sequences; 6.7% are singletons. Described treatment: skin biopsy from PPD injection site in Mantoux-positive individual. A UMI-containing oligonucleotide was joined by 3' ligation to the TCR cDNA template. The starting material was skin, obtained from a tuberculin skin test site. These receptor sequences come from an adult in good health.

This clonotype came up many times. This chain links TRBV7-3 with TRBJ2-3, with D tentatively TRBD1 or TRBD2 (6 bases each). Germline assignment: CDR1 SGHTA and CDR2 FQGTGA. The CDR3 length is 15 residues. V was trimmed by 2 bases and J by 1 base, leaving 10 bases between them. The CDR3 DNA reads TGTGCCAGCAGCTTATCGGGGGCCCGCACAGATACGCAGTATTTT. Translation: CASSLSGARTDTQYF.

This clonotype was seen only a few times. The V call is TRBV7-9, the J call TRBJ1-2; 7 positions match TRBD1. This CDR3 is 18 amino acids long. The germline CDR1 and CDR2 sequences are SEHNR and FQNEAQ (reference sequence). The V segment lost 3 bases and the J segment 4 bases; nucleotides outside the gene matches: 17. This CDR3 is CASSFTSVTGARLYGYTF. Here the CDR3 DNA reads TGTGCCAGCAGCTTTACGTCGGTCACAGGGGCCAGACTCTATGGCTACACCTTC.

The chain links TRBV7-9 to TRBJ2-3; D uncertain. The V end was cut by 1 base, the J end by 4 bases, with 9 bases between. CDR1 and CDR2 from the germline V gene are SEHNR and FQNEAQ (reference sequence). There are 14 residues in the CDR3. Here the CDR3 reads CASSLGVRADTQYF. In nucleotides, the CDR3 is TGTGCCAGCAGCTTAGGGGTCCGGGCAGATACGCAGTATTTT.

This clonotype occurred a few times. The genes are TRBV24-1 and TRBJ2-5, with D perhaps TRBD1 (6 bases). Germline V gene lookup returns CDR1 KGHDR and CDR2 SFDVKD. Trimming pared 0 bases from V and 2 bases from J, leaving 12 bases between. CDR3 size: 16 residues. The CDR3, as DNA: TGTGCCACCAGTGATTTGGCCCCCACAGGGCAAGAGACCCAGTACTTC. Translated: CATSDLAPTGQETQYF.

The table lists this clonotype with many counts. The CDR3 coding sequence is TGCAGTGCTAAGCGGCAGGGGGTAGGATATGGCTACACCTTC. Its protein product is CSAKRQGVGYGYTF. This chain connects TRBV20-1 to TRBJ1-2; 7 nucleotides agree with TRBD1. The CDR3 loop spans 14 amino acids. CDR1 and CDR2 (germline): DFQATT, SNEGSKA (reference sequence). V lost 4 bases to trimming and J lost 5 bases; unmatched junction nucleotides: 10.

This chain connects TRBV5-4 to TRBJ1-2; 7 bases line up with TRBD1. V shed 5 bases, J shed 4 bases, and the junction held 5 bases outside the gene matches. Germline assignment: CDR1 SGHNT and CDR2 YYREEE (reference sequence). The CDR3 has 13 amino acids. Here the CDR3 DNA reads TGTGCCAGCAGGTTCCGACAGGGCTATGGCTACACCTTC. Translating it yields CASRFRQGYGYTF.

This clonotype was picked up many times. The rearrangement joins TRBV6-6 to TRBJ2-2, with a tentative D call TRBD1 (6 bases). Trimming removed 6 bases from V and 4 bases from J, with 15 bases in between. The CDR3 spans 15 residues. Germline V gene data show CDR1 as MNHNY and CDR2 as SVGAGI (reference sequence). The CDR3 bases are TGTGCCAGCAGCCTCGACAGGACGGGCACCGGGGAGCTGTTTTTT. It encodes CASSLDRTGTGELFF.

By share, this clonotype ranks as medium-sized. The chain is built from TRBV7-2 and TRBJ2-7, with TRBD1 as a possible D gene (6 bases). This CDR3 has 15 amino acids. V lost 4 bases and J 0 bases, leaving 13 bases between the germline ends. Looked up from germline, CDR1 is SGHTA and CDR2 is FQGNSA. CDR3 sequence (DNA): TGTGCCAGCAGCTCACAGGGAGACTACTCCTACGAGCAGTACTTC. It translates to CASSSQGDYSYEQYF.

This clonotype has at least ten counts. The CDR3: CASSNSSRARHF. The CDR3 coding sequence is TGTGCCAGCAGCAATAGCTCAAGGGCCCGGCATTTT. The chain recombines TRBV21-1 with TRBJ1-5. TRBV21-1 is assigned pseudogene status. The CDR3 loop spans 12 amino acids.

There are a few counts of this clonotype. V is TRBV5-1 and J is TRBJ2-5; 10 nucleotides line up with TRBD2. V dropped 3 bases and J dropped 6; count of bases not matched to a gene: 8. The length of the CDR3 is 15 residues. Germline assignment: CDR1 SGHRS and CDR2 YFSETQ. The CDR3, as DNA: TGCGCCAGCAGCTCCTCAACTAGCGGGGTCCAGACCCAGTACTTC. Protein product: CASSSSTSGVQTQYF.

The CDR3 nucleotides are TGTGCCAGCAGCTTAGAGACAGCCACAGATACGCAGTATTTT. It is translated as CASSLETATDTQYF. This rearrangement joins TRBV5-5 to TRBJ2-3; D perhaps matches TRBD1 (5 bases). Trimming shortened V by 2 bases and J by 2 bases, and 9 bases separated the two germline ends. Germline V lookup: CDR1 SGHKS, CDR2 YYEKEE (reference sequence). This CDR3 has 14 residues.

This clonotype came up many times. This rearrangement joins TRBV10-3 to TRBJ2-7; TRBD2 agrees at 14 bases. V gave up 4 bases and J gave up 4 bases; unmatched junction bases: 3. CDR3 size: 15 residues. The germline V gene has CDR1 ENHRY and CDR2 SYGVKD. CDR3 bases: TGTGCCATCAGTGCCGGGACTAGCGGGGGTTACGAGCAGTACTTC. Its protein product is CAISAGTSGGYEQYF.

This clonotype was counted at least ten times. V usage is TRBV5-1 and J usage is TRBJ1-2, with unresolved D. V shed 4 bases and J shed 7 bases, with 17 bases lying between them. The CDR3 contains 14 residues. Per the germline V gene, CDR1 is SGHRS and CDR2 is YFSETQ. CDR3 loop: CASSLEGPVGGYTF. CDR3 coding DNA: TGCGCCAGCAGCCTGGAAGGGCCAGTGGGTGGCTACACCTTC.

This clonotype was seen more than once but under ten times. This chain joins TRBV15 and TRBJ1-1, with TRBD1 identical over 7 bases. V dropped 6 bases and J dropped 4; count of bases not matched to a gene: 14. CDR1 is LNHNV and CDR2 is YYDKDF in the germline V gene (reference sequence). This CDR3 has 16 residues. For the CDR3, the DNA is TGTGCCACCAGGAGGCCCGACAGGGTCACGGGCACTGAAGCTTTCTTT. It codes for CATRRPDRVTGTEAFF. The full variable domain, with the rest looked up from reference TRBV15 and TRBJ1-1, is DAMVIQNPRYQVTQFGKPVTLSCSQTLNHNVMYWYQQKSSQAPKLLFHYYDKDFNNEADTPDNFQSRRPNTSFCFLDIRSPGLGDTAMYLCATRRPDRVTGTEAFFGQGTRLTVV.

This clonotype has at least ten counts. V usage is TRBV7-8 and J usage is TRBJ2-7, with 8 bases fitting TRBD2. The CDR3 spans 17 residues. Germline lookup yields CDR1 SGHVS and CDR2 FQNEAQ. V dropped 1 base and J dropped 2; count of bases not matched to a gene: 10. The CDR3 loop reads CASSLVIGRGATYEQYF. In DNA form, the CDR3 reads TGTGCCAGCAGCTTAGTTATCGGGCGGGGGGCCACCTACGAGCAGTACTTC.

In this sample, this clonotype turned up many times. The J gene is TRBJ2-7, the V gene TRBV18; 11 bases match TRBD1. CDR1 is KGHSH, CDR2 LQKENI, per germline. This CDR3 contains 19 residues. The V and J ends lost 3 bases and 2 bases, in that order; junction bases with no gene match: 15. CDR3 loop: CASSPRTGGTHLLTYEQYF. The DNA of the CDR3 is TGTGCCAGCTCACCGAGGACAGGGGGCACCCACCTTCTGACCTACGAGCAGTACTTC.

This clonotype was picked up many times. V is TRBV11-2 and J is TRBJ1-2, with D unclear. This CDR3 has 14 residues. Germline lookup yields CDR1 SGHAT and CDR2 FQNNGV. V dropped 5 bases and J dropped 4 bases, with 14 bases sitting between them. The CDR3 here is CASSPGLKLYGYTF. As DNA, the CDR3 is TGTGCCAGCAGCCCTGGACTGAAACTCTATGGCTACACCTTC. Variable domain in full (rest from reference TRBV11-2 and TRBJ1-2): EAGVAQSPRYKIIEKRQSVAFWCNPISGHATLYWYQQILGQGPKLLIQFQNNGVVDDSQLPKDRFSAERLKGVDSTLKIQPAKLEDSAVYLCASSPGLKLYGYTFGSGTRLTVV.

There are many counts of this clonotype. This chain links TRBV18 with TRBJ2-7, with a tentative D call TRBD1 (6 bases). The germline gives CDR1 KGHSH, CDR2 LQKENI. CDR3 length equals 14 residues. The ends were cut back, 1 base at V and 0 bases at J, with 7 bases in the middle. The CDR3, as DNA: TGTGCCAGCTCACCACTGGACAGCTCCTACGAGCAGTACTTC. As protein: CASSPLDSSYEQYF.